These 25 T cell receptor beta chains were sequenced from one sample in a study of CD8 T cells in Susac syndrome (dated by TCRdb to between 2018 and 2021). Receptor libraries were prepared by the immunoSEQ multiplex PCR assay. RNA was extracted using the RNeasy kit, and about 0.45 to 1 microgram was reverse transcribed with random hexamers. TCRdb passed the public sequencing reads through fastp at Q25 and MiXCR, retaining productive beta sequences. Identical CDR3 protein sequences are pooled into one entry, listed with their most common genes and DNA. The sample yields 230,000 or so distinct CDR3 sequences; roughly 96% were counted once. The ten largest clonotypes hold 0.095% of the sample. The sample was CD4+ T cells from PBMCs. The receptors stem from a human donor with multiple sclerosis.

The V call is TRBV7-9, the J call TRBJ1-5; D might be TRBD1 (5 bases). Looked up from germline, CDR1 is SEHNR and CDR2 is FQNEAQ (reference sequence). Trimming took 3 bases from V and 1 from J, leaving 7 bases between them. The CDR3 runs 14 residues. The CDR3 reads CASSFRDSNQPQHF. The CDR3 bases are TGTGCCAGCAGCTTCCGGGACAGCAATCAGCCCCAGCATTTT.

The J gene is TRBJ2-7, the V gene TRBV7-3; unclear D gene. This CDR3 comprises 13 residues. Germline CDR1 is SGHTA and CDR2 is FQGTGA. V lost 4 bases and J lost 7, with 14 bases in between. The CDR3 protein is CASSSDAVGEQYF. As DNA, the CDR3 is TGTGCCAGCAGCTCGGACGCTGTTGGGGAGCAGTACTTC.

This chain links TRBV20-1 with TRBJ2-5, with D perhaps TRBD1 or TRBD2 (5 bases each). Germline V gives CDR1 DFQATT, CDR2 SNEGSKA (reference sequence). The V end lost 1 base, the J end lost 2 bases, and 20 bases lay between the germline ends. CDR3 length equals 17 residues. The CDR3 sequence is CSARVSWVPGGQETQYF. CDR3 nucleotide sequence: TGCAGTGCTAGAGTTAGTTGGGTCCCTGGGGGACAAGAGACCCAGTACTTC.

The rearrangement links TRBV12-3 or TRBV12-4 to TRBJ2-3, with a tentative D call TRBD1 (6 bases). Trimming shortened V by 6 bases and J by 5 bases, and 24 bases separated the two germline ends. The CDR3 consists of 17 residues. CDR3 DNA: TGTGCCAGCAGACCACCCTTGGGCAGGGGCGCTGGAGATACGCAGTATTTT. Amino acids: CASRPPLGRGAGDTQYF.

This chain links TRBV28 with TRBJ2-7, with a weak D call TRBD2 (6 bases). CDR3 length: 13 residues. V lost 6 bases to trimming and J lost 2 bases, with 11 bases between them. Germline CDR1 MDHEN, CDR2 SYDVKM. CDR3 nucleotide sequence: TGTGCCAGCAGGGGAGGACAAACCTACGAGCAGTACTTC. Its protein product is CASRGGQTYEQYF.

This sequence joins TRBV6-1 and TRBJ2-3; D possibly corresponds to TRBD2 (6 bases). This CDR3 comprises 13 residues. V lost 4 bases, J lost 8 bases, and 13 bases lay in between. CDR1 is MNHNS, CDR2 SASEGT, per germline. Written as DNA, the CDR3 is TGTGCCAGCAGTGTGACTAGGCAGGGTACGCAGTATTTT. Its translation is CASSVTRQGTQYF.

V and J are TRBV6-5 and TRBJ1-1; 10 bases map to TRBD1. The ends lost 5 bases at V and 4 bases at J; junction bases unmatched: 4. The CDR3 is made up of 14 amino acids. CDR1 is MNHEY and CDR2 is SVGAGI in the germline V gene. The CDR3 spells CASSPGTGVTEAFF. In nucleotides, the CDR3 is TGTGCCAGCAGTCCCGGGACAGGGGTCACTGAAGCTTTCTTT.

V is TRBV4-1 and J is TRBJ2-3; TRBD2 aligns across 14 bases. CDR3 size: 18 residues. V shed 0 bases and J 6 bases; nucleotides not matched to a gene: 8. Germline V gene sequence: CDR1 MGHRA, CDR2 YSYEKL. CDR3 protein: CASSQDIGLAGGSDTQYF. Here the CDR3 DNA reads TGCGCCAGCAGCCAAGATATCGGACTAGCGGGGGGATCCGATACGCAGTATTTT.

The genes are TRBV30 and TRBJ2-1; D unresolved. With 8 bases removed from V and 8 bases from J, the gap between germline ends came to 22 bases. The CDR3 runs to 14 residues. The germline V gene has CDR1 GTSNPN and CDR2 SVGIG (reference sequence). CDR3: CARTAGPNIHEQFF. The DNA of the CDR3 is TGTGCCAGAACCGCCGGTCCGAACATTCATGAGCAGTTCTTC.

The rearrangement links TRBV27 to TRBJ2-1, with D tentatively TRBD1 or TRBD2 (5 bases each). The CDR3 covers 15 residues. V was pared by 5 bases and J by 8 bases, with 19 bases between. CDR1 MNHEY and CDR2 SMNVEV come from the germline V gene (reference sequence). This CDR3 reads CASSLEVTRGDEQFF. CDR3 DNA: TGTGCCAGCAGTCTGGAGGTCACTAGAGGGGATGAGCAGTTCTTC.

The V and J genes are TRBV3-1 and TRBJ1-1; TRBD1 might be the D (6 bases). Germline loops: CDR1 LGHDT, CDR2 YNNKEL (reference sequence). This CDR3 region has 14 residues. The germline V and J ends were trimmed by 1 base and 6 bases, with 12 bases remaining between them. Written as DNA, the CDR3 is TGTGCCAGCAGCCAAGGCAGGGGTTCATCTGAAGCTTTCTTT. It encodes CASSQGRGSSEAFF.

The chain recombines TRBV29-1 with TRBJ1-5; D ambiguous. V gave up 4 bases and J gave up 0 bases, with 10 bases separating them. The CDR3 totals 14 residues. Per the germline V gene, CDR1 is SQVTM and CDR2 is ANQGSEA. DNA of the CDR3: TGCAGCGTTGGGGCAGAGAATAGCAATCAGCCCCAGCATTTT. Translating gives CSVGAENSNQPQHF.

The genes are TRBV6-1 and TRBJ2-1; a weak D match, TRBD2 (5 bases). Per the germline V gene, CDR1 is MNHNS and CDR2 is SASEGT. The CDR3 spans 14 residues. The germline V and J ends were trimmed by 8 bases and 3 bases, with 14 bases remaining between them. CDR3 in amino acids: CASDLRGNYNEQFF. CDR3 nucleotides: TGTGCCAGCGATCTGCGAGGGAACTACAATGAGCAGTTCTTC.

This chain joins TRBV29-1 and TRBJ2-5; TRBD2 agrees at 11 bases. CDR3 length: 18 residues. The germline V gene encodes CDR1 SQVTM and CDR2 ANQGSEA. After removal of 7 bases from V and 2 bases from J, the junction contained 18 bases not matched to a gene. CDR3 sequence: CSAPVGLAGGLRQETQYF. The CDR3 DNA follows: TGCAGCGCCCCCGTGGGCCTAGCGGGAGGATTGCGACAAGAGACCCAGTACTTC.

A single count supports this clonotype. The V gene is TRBV30, the J gene TRBJ2-3, with a tentative D call TRBD2 (6 bases). The CDR3 runs 16 residues. Trimming removed 6 bases from V and 4 bases from J, with 23 bases in between. Germline CDR1 is GTSNPN and CDR2 is SVGIG (reference sequence). The CDR3 DNA reads TGTGCCTGCAGACAGCGTGCGGGATTTTATCCAGATACGCAGTATTTT. This sequence encodes CACRQRAGFYPDTQYF.

The V call is TRBV12-3 or TRBV12-4, the J call TRBJ2-7; no reliable D call. Trimming took off 7 bases at V and 4 bases at J, with 8 bases between the two ends. CDR3 length: 11 residues. CDR3 in DNA: TGTGCCAGCACCCGTTCGTACGAGCAGTACTTC. Translation gives CASTRSYEQYF.

This clonotype was found a few times. The rearrangement links TRBV6-5 to TRBJ2-7; no clear D gene. V lost 5 bases and J 0 bases, leaving 8 bases between the germline ends. In germline, CDR1 is MNHEY, CDR2 SVGAGI. The CDR3 is made up of 13 amino acids. The CDR3 loop reads CASSRASSYEQYF. The CDR3 nucleotides read TGTGCCAGCAGTAGGGCGAGCTCCTACGAGCAGTACTTC.

The J gene is TRBJ1-1, the V gene TRBV28, with D unclear. Looked up from germline, CDR1 is MDHEN and CDR2 is SYDVKM. V lost 0 bases to trimming and J lost 4 bases, with 9 bases between them. The CDR3 contains 14 residues. This chain's CDR3 is CASSLWQDRTEAFF. CDR3 DNA sequence: TGTGCCAGCAGTTTATGGCAGGACCGCACTGAAGCTTTCTTT.

The chain carries TRBV30 and TRBJ2-7; D gene uncertain. V lost 1 base and J 2 bases, leaving 9 bases between the germline ends. Looked up from germline, CDR1 is GTSNPN and CDR2 is SVGIG (reference sequence). The CDR3 covers 13 residues. CDR3 sequence: CAWSEGGTYEQYF. The CDR3 DNA reads TGTGCCTGGAGTGAAGGCGGAACCTACGAGCAGTACTTC.

The chain joins TRBV7-9 to TRBJ1-1; 7 nucleotides agree with TRBD1. The J segment lost 10 bases and the V segment lost 1 base, leaving 9 bases of the junction unmatched. This CDR3 contains 14 residues. The germline gives CDR1 SEHNR, CDR2 FQNEAQ (reference sequence). Written as DNA, the CDR3 is TGTGCCAGCAGCTTAGACAGGGGCCATAGGGGAGCTTTCTTT. Protein sequence: CASSLDRGHRGAFF.

V is TRBV11-2 and J is TRBJ2-6; 11 bases are a match to TRBD1. The CDR3 sequence is 18 residues long. J lost 0 bases, V lost 6 bases, and 7 bases had no gene match. Germline values: CDR1 SGHAT, CDR2 FQNNGV. This chain's CDR3 is CASRRTGGAFSGANVLTF. CDR3 coding DNA: TGTGCCAGCAGACGGACAGGGGGCGCTTTCTCTGGGGCCAACGTCCTGACTTTC.

V and J are TRBV18 and TRBJ1-5, with no clear D. Trimming cost V 2 bases and J 0 bases, with 5 bases left between them. The germline CDR1 and CDR2 sequences are KGHSH and LQKENI. The CDR3 is 14 residues long. The CDR3 loop is CASSPGNSNQPQHF. In nucleotides, the CDR3 is TGTGCCAGCTCACCAGGAAATAGCAATCAGCCCCAGCATTTT. Looking up the rest from reference TRBV18 and TRBJ1-5 gives the full variable domain: NAGVMQNPRHLVRRRGQEARLRCSPMKGHSHVYWYRQLPEEGLKFMVYLQKENIIDESGMPKERFSAEFPKEGPSILRIQQVVRGDSAAYFCASSPGNSNQPQHFGDGTRLSIL.

The rearrangement uses TRBV18 and TRBJ2-3; 8 bases are a match to TRBD2. The CDR3 runs 15 residues. The ends lost 5 bases at V and 0 bases at J; junction bases unmatched: 4. Germline lookup yields CDR1 KGHSH and CDR2 LQKENI. The CDR3 DNA reads as TGTGCCAGCTCAGGGACGGGAGGGAGCACAGATACGCAGTATTTT. Its protein product is CASSGTGGSTDTQYF.

This rearrangement joins TRBV9 to TRBJ1-6, with 8 bases matching TRBD1. Germline V gene data show CDR1 as SGDLS and CDR2 as YYNGEE. The CDR3 is made up of 15 amino acids. V lost 2 bases to trimming and J lost 10 bases; unmatched junction nucleotides: 8. The CDR3 sequence: CASSVFDRGKSPLHF. The CDR3, as DNA: TGTGCCAGCAGCGTTTTTGACAGGGGAAAATCACCCCTCCACTTT.

The gene calls are TRBV20-1 and TRBJ2-1; 9 bases are shared with TRBD1. Germline values: CDR1 DFQATT, CDR2 SNEGSKA (reference sequence). J gave up 16 bases and V 4 bases, and 5 bases lay outside the gene matches. The CDR3 is made up of 10 amino acids. This CDR3 is CSANRDRAFF. The CDR3, as DNA: TGCAGTGCTAACCGGGACAGGGCCTTCTTC.